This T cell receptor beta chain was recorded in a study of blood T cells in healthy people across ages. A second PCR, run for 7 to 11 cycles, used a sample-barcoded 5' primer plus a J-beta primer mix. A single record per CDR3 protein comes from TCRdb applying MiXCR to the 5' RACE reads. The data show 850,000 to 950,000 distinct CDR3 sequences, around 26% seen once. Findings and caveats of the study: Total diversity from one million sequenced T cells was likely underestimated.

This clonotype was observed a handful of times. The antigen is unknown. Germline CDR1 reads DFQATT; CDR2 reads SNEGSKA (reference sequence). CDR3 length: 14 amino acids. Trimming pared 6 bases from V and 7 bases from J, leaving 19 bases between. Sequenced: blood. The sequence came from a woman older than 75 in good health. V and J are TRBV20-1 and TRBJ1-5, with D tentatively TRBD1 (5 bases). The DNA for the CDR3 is TGCAGTGCGGGGGGTGTTTCCCCAATCCAGCCCCAGCATTTT. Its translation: CSAGGVSPIQPQHF.